This T cell receptor (beta chain) emerged from a study of CD8 T cells in Susac syndrome. CD8+ and CD4+ T cells from blood underwent TCR beta sequencing, which was carried out in a high-throughput format. After extraction with the RNeasy kit, about 0.45 to 1 ug of the RNA was reverse transcribed using random hexamers. TCRdb processed the immunoSEQ multiplex PCR reads anew with MiXCR; each CDR3 protein has one entry. The sample carries tens of thousands of distinct CDR3 sequences, approximately 93% recorded once. The CDR3 is made up of 14 amino acids. The germline gives CDR1 SGHVS, CDR2 FNYEAQ. V was shortened by 5 bases and J by 6 bases, with 16 bases between the two germline ends.

Sample: CD4+ T cells from PBMCs. The chain links TRBV7-6 to TRBJ1-1; TRBD1 is a possible D gene (5 bases). The sequence was obtained from a human donor with Susac syndrome. In DNA, the CDR3 is TGTGCCAGCAGCCCCGTGAATGTGGGGGCTGAAGCTTTCTTT. Its translation is CASSPVNVGAEAFF.